This T cell receptor (beta chain) was identified in a study of T cell responses to AZD1222 COVID-19 vaccine. Study-wide findings and caveats: Reports indicate that nearly half of spike-specific TCRs are directed at unmutated variant regions. A rise in Spike-specific TCR breadth and depth followed two AZD1222 doses. Among the donors, most were white British and more were female, and clonal diversity was possibly underestimated. Regions 160-218 and 743-854 held dominance among vaccine-associated CD4 TCRs, which spanned spike.

With respect to this clone: The antigen is undetermined. At the DNA level, this CDR3 is encoded by other sequences in the same sample as well.

This CDR3 has 11 amino acids. Trimming cost V 6 bases and J 3 bases, with 6 bases left between them. Germline-derived CDR1 and CDR2 are MNHEY and SMNVEV (reference sequence). Repertoires were generated with immunoSEQ multiplex PCR, while TCRdb's copy carries only in-frame clones and drops some. The table shows around 140,000 clones, with more than 85% occurring only once. The chain has TRBV27 and TRBJ2-7; D may be TRBD2 (5 bases). The starting material was peripheral blood, obtained on day 0 of AZD1222 vaccination. The clonotype comes from an adult in good health. The DNA of the CDR3 is TGTGCCAGCAGCCGGGGCTACGAGCAGTACTTC. Amino acids: CASSRGYEQYF.